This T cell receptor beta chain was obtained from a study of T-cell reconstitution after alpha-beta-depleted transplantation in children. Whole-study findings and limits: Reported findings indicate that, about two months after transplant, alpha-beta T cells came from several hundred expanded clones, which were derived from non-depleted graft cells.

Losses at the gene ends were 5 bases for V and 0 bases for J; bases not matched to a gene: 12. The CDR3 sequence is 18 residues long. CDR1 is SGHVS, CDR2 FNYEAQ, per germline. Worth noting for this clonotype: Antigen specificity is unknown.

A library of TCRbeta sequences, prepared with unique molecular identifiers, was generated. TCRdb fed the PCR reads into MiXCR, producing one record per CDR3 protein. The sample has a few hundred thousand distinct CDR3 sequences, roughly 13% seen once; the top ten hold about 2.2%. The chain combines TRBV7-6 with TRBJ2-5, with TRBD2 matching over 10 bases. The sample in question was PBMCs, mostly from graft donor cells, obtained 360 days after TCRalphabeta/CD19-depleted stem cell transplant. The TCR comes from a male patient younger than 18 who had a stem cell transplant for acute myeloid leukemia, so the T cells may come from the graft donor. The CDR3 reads CASSPSATSGLYQETQYF. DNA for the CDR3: TGTGCCAGCAGCCCGTCGGCGACTAGCGGGCTTTACCAAGAGACCCAGTACTTC.